The 17 T cell receptor beta chains reported below all come from one sample, sequenced in a study of blood T cells in healthy people across ages. It was with a sample-barcoded 5' primer and a J-beta primer mix that a second PCR of about 6 to 12 cycles was run. TCRdb passed the 5' RACE reads through MiXCR, listing each CDR3 protein once. The table includes about 1,400,000 distinct CDR3 sequences, 40% to 50% detected once. The sequenced sample was blood. These TCRs come from a woman between 18 and 29 years old in good health.

A remark on this clonotype: Mismatch with germline at one junction end may stem from a read error. V gene TRBV4-1 combines with J gene TRBJ1-2; D perhaps matches TRBD1 (6 bases). The length of the CDR3 is 14 residues. Germline V gene data show CDR1 as MGHRA and CDR2 as YSYEKL. CDR3 sequence: CASSQGTGNSGYTF. CDR3 DNA: TGCGCCAGCAGCCAGGGCACAGGGAACTCTGGCTACACCTTC.

The chain couples TRBV25-1 to TRBJ1-3, with 7 bases that match TRBD1. This CDR3 is built from 14 residues. Germline-derived CDR1 and CDR2 are MGHDK and SYGVNS. Trimming removed 4 bases from V and 0 bases from J; junction bases left unmatched: 0. The CDR3 DNA sequence: TGTGCCAGCAGTGGGGACAGCTCTGGAAACACCATATATTTT. This translates into CASSGDSSGNTIYF. Supplemented by reference TRBV25-1 and TRBJ1-3, the full variable domain reads EADIYQTPRYLVIGTGKKITLECSQTMGHDKMYWYQQDPGMELHLIHYSYGVNSTEKGDLSSESTVSRIRTEHFPLTLESARPSHTSQYLCASSGDSSGNTIYFGEGSWLTVV.

The V gene is TRBV28, the J gene TRBJ2-7, with D possibly being TRBD2 (5 bases). V was cut by 5 bases and J by 6 bases, with 17 bases left in between. CDR1 and CDR2 (germline): MDHEN, SYDVKM. The CDR3 contains 14 residues. CDR3 sequence reads: CASSPADGLREQYF. CDR3 nucleotides: TGTGCCAGCAGTCCAGCGGACGGGCTCCGCGAGCAGTACTTC.

The chain recombines TRBV28 with TRBJ1-1, with a weak D call TRBD1 (6 bases). From germline, CDR1 is MDHEN and CDR2 SYDVKM. Trimming removed 1 base from V and 5 bases from J, with 11 bases in between. The CDR3 is 14 residues long. DNA of the CDR3: TGTGCCAGCAGTTTATTAGGGGGGGATACTGAAGCTTTCTTT. Amino acids: CASSLLGGDTEAFF.

This chain joins TRBV29-1 and TRBJ1-1; weak D call: TRBD1 (5 bases). CDR1 is SQVTM and CDR2 is ANQGSEA in the germline V gene. The CDR3 runs to 10 residues. CDR3 protein: CGGGNTEAFF. The DNA for the CDR3 is TGCGGGGGGGGGAACACTGAAGCTTTCTTT.

V is TRBV28 and J is TRBJ2-1, with TRBD1 identical over 7 bases. The CDR3 totals 16 residues. V lost 3 bases to trimming and J lost 2 bases; unmatched junction nucleotides: 7. Germline CDR1 is MDHEN and CDR2 is SYDVKM. CDR3 sequence (DNA): TGTGCCAGCAGTTTGACAGGGATCGGGGCCTACAATGAGCAGTTCTTC. It yields the protein CASSLTGIGAYNEQFF.

This chain joins TRBV7-6 and TRBJ2-5, with 7 bases matching TRBD2. The ends lost 4 bases at V and 0 bases at J; junction bases unmatched: 11. Germline V gene data show CDR1 as SGHVS and CDR2 as FNYEAQ. The CDR3 spans 17 residues. The CDR3 reads CASSSSHASGHQETQYF. The DNA for the CDR3 is TGTGCCAGCAGCTCATCCCACGCTAGCGGCCACCAAGAGACCCAGTACTTC.

Only a few counts were recorded for this clonotype. The chain combines TRBV9 with TRBJ1-6, with 7 bases fitting TRBD1. With V trimmed by 4 bases and J by 7 bases, 5 bases remained unmatched. Germline V lookup: CDR1 SGDLS, CDR2 YYNGEE. This CDR3 has 14 residues. This chain's CDR3 is CASSLMDRNSPLHF. The CDR3 region has the DNA TGTGCCAGCAGCCTAATGGACAGGAATTCACCCCTCCACTTT.

The chain is built from TRBV4-1 and TRBJ2-7; 8 bases are shared with TRBD2. J gave up 6 bases and V 0 bases, and 7 bases lay outside the gene matches. The CDR3 is 15 amino acids. Germline CDR1 MGHRA, CDR2 YSYEKL. CDR3 nucleotides: TGCGCCAGCAGCCAAGACGGCGGGAGGTCGGGCGAGCAGTACTTC. Protein: CASSQDGGRSGEQYF.

V and J are TRBV6-2 or TRBV6-3 and TRBJ2-1; 9 nucleotides align to TRBD2. Germline CDR1 reads MNHEY; CDR2 reads SVGEGT. The CDR3 consists of 19 residues. V dropped 5 bases and J dropped 1; count of bases not matched to a gene: 15. The CDR3 spells CASSEQGNLAGKSYNEQFF. CDR3 nucleotide sequence: TGTGCCAGCAGTGAGCAGGGTAATCTAGCGGGAAAATCCTACAATGAGCAGTTCTTC.

The chain links TRBV7-9 to TRBJ2-1; no clear D gene. The CDR3 consists of 14 residues. The V and J ends lost 2 bases and 3 bases respectively, with 8 bases between them. The germline V gene has CDR1 SEHNR and CDR2 FQNEAQ (reference sequence). The CDR3 is CASSLSLHYNEQFF. In DNA form, the CDR3 reads TGTGCCAGCAGCTTATCGCTTCACTACAATGAGCAGTTCTTC.

This clonotype came up a few times. The genes are TRBV2 and TRBJ2-7; D gene uncertain. This CDR3 contains 12 residues. Trimming removed 3 bases at V and 5 bases at J, with 8 bases between. The germline V gene encodes CDR1 SNHLY and CDR2 FYNNEI. In nucleotides, the CDR3 is TGTGCCAGCAGTGATGACCTAGACGAGCAGTACTTC. This codes for CASSDDLDEQYF.

The gene calls are TRBV12-3 or TRBV12-4 and TRBJ2-1, with D tentatively TRBD1 (6 bases). The CDR3 loop spans 15 amino acids. The germline V and J ends were trimmed by 7 bases and 0 bases, with 13 bases remaining between them. The DNA for the CDR3 is TGTGCCAGCACTTCGACAGGTAACTCCTACAATGAGCAGTTCTTC. This codes for CASTSTGNSYNEQFF.

V gene TRBV3-1 combines with J gene TRBJ2-3; D uncertain. CDR3 length: 13 amino acids. Germline values: CDR1 LGHDT, CDR2 YNNKEL (reference sequence). Trimming took 0 bases from V and 7 from J, leaving 8 bases between them. The CDR3 sequence: CASSQDQAYTQYF. CDR3 coding DNA: TGTGCCAGCAGCCAAGATCAGGCTTATACGCAGTATTTT.

This chain links TRBV20-1 with TRBJ2-7; D tentatively fits TRBD1 or TRBD2 (5 bases each). The CDR3 is 13 residues long. Germline V CDR1 and CDR2: DFQATT, SNEGSKA (reference sequence). V gave up 3 bases and J gave up 1 base, with 10 bases separating them. The CDR3 protein is CSARGPGSYEQYF. As DNA, the CDR3 is TGCAGTGCTAGGGGGCCGGGGTCCTACGAGCAGTACTTC.

This clonotype came up once. Given a much more abundant clone one base away, this may be a read error. The V gene is TRBV5-1, the J gene TRBJ2-6; a weak D match, TRBD1 (5 bases). The CDR3 length is 16 residues. The V end was cut by 2 bases, the J end by 0 bases, with 9 bases between. Looked up from germline, CDR1 is SGHRS and CDR2 is YFSETQ. CDR3 DNA sequence: TGCGCCAGCAGCTTCAGGACACTCTCTGGGGCCAACGTCCTGACTTTC. Amino acid sequence: CASSFRTLSGANVLTF.

The chain joins TRBV12-3 or TRBV12-4 to TRBJ2-7; 10 nucleotides align to TRBD2. J gave up 1 base and V 6 bases, and 9 bases lay outside the gene matches. CDR3 size: 16 residues. The CDR3 DNA sequence: TGTGCCAGCAGCCGAAGGCAGACTAGCGGGTCCTACGAGCAGTACTTC. Amino acids: CASSRRQTSGSYEQYF.